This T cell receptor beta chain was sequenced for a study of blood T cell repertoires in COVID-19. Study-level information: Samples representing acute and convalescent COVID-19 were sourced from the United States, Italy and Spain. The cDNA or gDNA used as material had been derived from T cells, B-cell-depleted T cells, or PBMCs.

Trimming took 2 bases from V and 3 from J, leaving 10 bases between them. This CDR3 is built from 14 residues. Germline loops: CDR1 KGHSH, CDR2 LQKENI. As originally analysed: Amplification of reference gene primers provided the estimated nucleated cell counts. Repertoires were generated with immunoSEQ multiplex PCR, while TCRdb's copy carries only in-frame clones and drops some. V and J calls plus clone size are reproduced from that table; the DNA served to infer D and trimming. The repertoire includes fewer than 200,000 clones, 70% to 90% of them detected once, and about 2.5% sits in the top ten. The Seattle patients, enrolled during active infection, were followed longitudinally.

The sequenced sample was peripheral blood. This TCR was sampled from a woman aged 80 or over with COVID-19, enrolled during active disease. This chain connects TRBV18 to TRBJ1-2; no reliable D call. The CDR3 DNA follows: TGTGCCAGCTCACCAGAAGTAGCAGACTATGGCTACACCTTC. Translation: CASSPEVADYGYTF.